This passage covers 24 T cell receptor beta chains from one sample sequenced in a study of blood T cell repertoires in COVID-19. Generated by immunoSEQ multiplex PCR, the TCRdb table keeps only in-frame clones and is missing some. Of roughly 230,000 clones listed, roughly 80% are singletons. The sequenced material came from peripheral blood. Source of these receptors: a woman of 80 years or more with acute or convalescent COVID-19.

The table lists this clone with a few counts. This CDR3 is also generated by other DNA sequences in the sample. Written as DNA, the CDR3 is TGTGCCAGCAGTTTACAGGGATATCAGCCCCAGCATTTT. Translating it yields CASSLQGYQPQHF. The chain has TRBV27 and TRBJ1-5; D possibly corresponds to TRBD1 (5 bases). CDR3 size: 13 residues. Germline-derived CDR1 and CDR2 are MNHEY and SMNVEV (reference sequence). Trimming stripped 2 bases from V and 5 bases from J, with 7 bases between.

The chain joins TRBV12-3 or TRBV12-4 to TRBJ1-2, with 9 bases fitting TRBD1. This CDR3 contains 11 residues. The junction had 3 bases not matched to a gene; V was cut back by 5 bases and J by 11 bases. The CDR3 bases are TGTGCCAGCAGTACACAGGGGGCTTACACCTTC. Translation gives CASSTQGAYTF.

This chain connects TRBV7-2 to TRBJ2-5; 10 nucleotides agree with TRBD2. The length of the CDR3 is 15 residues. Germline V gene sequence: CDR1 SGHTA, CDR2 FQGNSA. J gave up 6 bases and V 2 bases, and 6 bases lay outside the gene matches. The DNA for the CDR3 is TGTGCCAGCAGCTTAAACAGCGGGGGGGCGCAGACCCAGTACTTC. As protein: CASSLNSGGAQTQYF.

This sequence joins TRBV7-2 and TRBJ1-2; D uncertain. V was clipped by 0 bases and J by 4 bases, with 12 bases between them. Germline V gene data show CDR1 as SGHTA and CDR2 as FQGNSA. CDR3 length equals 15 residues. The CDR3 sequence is CASSLASEGIYGYTF. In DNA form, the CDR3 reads TGTGCCAGCAGCTTAGCGTCGGAGGGAATCTATGGCTACACCTTC.

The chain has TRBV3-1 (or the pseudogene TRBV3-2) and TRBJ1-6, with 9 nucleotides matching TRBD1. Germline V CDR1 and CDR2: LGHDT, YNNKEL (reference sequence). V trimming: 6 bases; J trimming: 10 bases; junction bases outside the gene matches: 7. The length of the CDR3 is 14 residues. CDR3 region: CASRLWTGESPLHF. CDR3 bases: TGTGCCAGCAGACTATGGACAGGGGAATCACCCCTCCACTTT.

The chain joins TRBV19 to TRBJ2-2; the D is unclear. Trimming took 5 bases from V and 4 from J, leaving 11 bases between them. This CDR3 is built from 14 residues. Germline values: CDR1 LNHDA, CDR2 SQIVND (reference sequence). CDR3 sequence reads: CASSEQSGTGELFF. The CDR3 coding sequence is TGTGCCAGTAGTGAACAGTCCGGCACCGGGGAGCTGTTTTTT.

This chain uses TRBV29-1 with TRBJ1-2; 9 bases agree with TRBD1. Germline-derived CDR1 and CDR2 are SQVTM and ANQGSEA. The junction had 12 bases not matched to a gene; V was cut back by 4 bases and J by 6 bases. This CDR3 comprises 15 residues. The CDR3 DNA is TGCAGCGTTGGACTTACAGGGGGCGCCTTGGATGGCTACACCTTC. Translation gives CSVGLTGGALDGYTF.

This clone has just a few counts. The chain's CDR3 is CASSLGDRLNTEAFF. Written as DNA, the CDR3 is TGCGCCAGCAGCTTAGGGGACAGATTGAACACTGAAGCTTTCTTT. This chain joins TRBV5-1 and TRBJ1-1; 7 nucleotides line up with TRBD1. The ends lost 2 bases at V and 0 bases at J; junction bases unmatched: 4. From germline, CDR1 is SGHRS and CDR2 YFSETQ. The CDR3 spans 15 residues.

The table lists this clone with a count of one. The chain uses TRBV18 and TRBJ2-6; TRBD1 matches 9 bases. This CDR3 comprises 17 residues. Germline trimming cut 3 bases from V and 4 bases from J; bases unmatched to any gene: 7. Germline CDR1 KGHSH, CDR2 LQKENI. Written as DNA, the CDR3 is TGTGCCAGCTCACCGGGGACAGGGAAGACCGGGGCCAACGTCCTGACTTTC. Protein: CASSPGTGKTGANVLTF.

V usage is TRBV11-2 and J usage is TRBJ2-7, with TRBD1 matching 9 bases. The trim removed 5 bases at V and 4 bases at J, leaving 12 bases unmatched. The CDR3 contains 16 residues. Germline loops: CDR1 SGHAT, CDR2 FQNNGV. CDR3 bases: TGTGCCAGCAGCCTGACAGGGGGAATAAGATCGTACGAGCAGTACTTC. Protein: CASSLTGGIRSYEQYF.

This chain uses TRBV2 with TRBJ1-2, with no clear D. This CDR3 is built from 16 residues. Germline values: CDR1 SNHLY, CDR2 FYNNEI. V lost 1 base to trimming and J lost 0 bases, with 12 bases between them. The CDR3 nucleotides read TGTGCCAGCAGTGAAGAGGCAGGCCAAGCTAACTATGGCTACACCTTC. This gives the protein CASSEEAGQANYGYTF.

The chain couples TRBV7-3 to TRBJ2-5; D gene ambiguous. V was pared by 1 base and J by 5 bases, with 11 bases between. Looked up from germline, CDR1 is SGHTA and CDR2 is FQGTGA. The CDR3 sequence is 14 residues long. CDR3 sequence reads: CASSLNPGRETQYF. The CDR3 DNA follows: TGTGCCAGCAGCTTAAATCCGGGTAGGGAGACCCAGTACTTC.

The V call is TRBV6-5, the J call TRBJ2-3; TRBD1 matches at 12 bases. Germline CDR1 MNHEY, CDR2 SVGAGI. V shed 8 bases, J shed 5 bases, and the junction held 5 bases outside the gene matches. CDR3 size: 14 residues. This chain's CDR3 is CASVRDRGQDTQYF. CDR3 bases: TGTGCCAGCGTCCGGGACAGGGGGCAAGATACGCAGTATTTT.

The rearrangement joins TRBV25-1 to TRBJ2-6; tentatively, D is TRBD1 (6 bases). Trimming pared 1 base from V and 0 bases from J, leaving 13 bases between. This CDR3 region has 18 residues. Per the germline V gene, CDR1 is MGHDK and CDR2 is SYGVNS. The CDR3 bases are TGTGCCAGCAGTGAATGGAGGCAGGGGAGCTCTGGGGCCAACGTCCTGACTTTC. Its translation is CASSEWRQGSSGANVLTF.

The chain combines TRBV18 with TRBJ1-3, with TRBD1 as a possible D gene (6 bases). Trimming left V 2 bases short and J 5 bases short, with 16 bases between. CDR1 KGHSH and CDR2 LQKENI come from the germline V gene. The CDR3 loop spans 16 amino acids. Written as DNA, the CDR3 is TGTGCCAGCTCACCAACAGGGATCCCCCGGCGAAACACCATATATTTT. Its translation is CASSPTGIPRRNTIYF.

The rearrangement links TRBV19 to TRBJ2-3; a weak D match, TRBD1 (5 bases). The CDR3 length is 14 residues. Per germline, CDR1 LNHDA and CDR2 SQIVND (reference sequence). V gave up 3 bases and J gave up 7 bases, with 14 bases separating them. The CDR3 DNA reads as TGTGCCAGTAGTATGAATGTGGGGCCCCATACGCAGTATTTT. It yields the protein CASSMNVGPHTQYF.

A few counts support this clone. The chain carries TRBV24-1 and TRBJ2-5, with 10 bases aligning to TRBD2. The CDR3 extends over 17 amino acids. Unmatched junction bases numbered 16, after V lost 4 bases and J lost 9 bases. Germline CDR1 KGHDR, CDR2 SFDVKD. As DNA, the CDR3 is TGTGCCACCAGTGACCGATCTAGCGGGGGCCACCTCGGTCCCCAGTACTTC. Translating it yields CATSDRSSGGHLGPQYF.

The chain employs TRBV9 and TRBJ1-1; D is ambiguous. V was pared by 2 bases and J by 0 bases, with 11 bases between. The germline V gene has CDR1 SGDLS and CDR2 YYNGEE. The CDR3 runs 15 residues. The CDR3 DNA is TGTGCCAGCAGCGTCGGCGGGGTGGTGAACACTGAAGCTTTCTTT. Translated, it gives CASSVGGVVNTEAFF.

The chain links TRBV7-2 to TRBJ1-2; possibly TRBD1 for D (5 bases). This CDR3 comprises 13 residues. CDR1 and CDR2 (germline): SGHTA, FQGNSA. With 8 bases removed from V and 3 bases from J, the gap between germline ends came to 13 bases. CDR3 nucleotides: TGTGCCAGCGGCAGGGCGTCAGACTATGGCTACACCTTC. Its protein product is CASGRASDYGYTF.

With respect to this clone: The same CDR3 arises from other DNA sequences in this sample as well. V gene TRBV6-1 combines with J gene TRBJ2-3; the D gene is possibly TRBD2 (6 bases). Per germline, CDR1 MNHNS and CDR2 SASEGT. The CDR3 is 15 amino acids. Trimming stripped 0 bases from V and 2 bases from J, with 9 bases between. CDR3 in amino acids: CASSEAGGTTDTQYF. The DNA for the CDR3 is TGTGCCAGCAGTGAAGCTGGAGGGACCACAGATACGCAGTATTTT.

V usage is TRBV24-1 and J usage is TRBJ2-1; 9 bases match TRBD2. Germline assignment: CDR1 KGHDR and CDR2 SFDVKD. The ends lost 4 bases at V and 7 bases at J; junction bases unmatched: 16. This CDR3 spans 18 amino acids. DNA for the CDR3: TGTGCCACCAGTGACCCTCCTGGGGGCGGGAGGGGCTTTAATGAGCAGTTCTTC. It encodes CATSDPPGGGRGFNEQFF.

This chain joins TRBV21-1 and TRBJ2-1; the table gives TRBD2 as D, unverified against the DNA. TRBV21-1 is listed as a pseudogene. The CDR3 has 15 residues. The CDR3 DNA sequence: TGTGCCAGCCGCCGCGGGAACAGCTCCTACAATGAGCAGTTCTTC. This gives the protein CASRRGNSSYNEQFF.

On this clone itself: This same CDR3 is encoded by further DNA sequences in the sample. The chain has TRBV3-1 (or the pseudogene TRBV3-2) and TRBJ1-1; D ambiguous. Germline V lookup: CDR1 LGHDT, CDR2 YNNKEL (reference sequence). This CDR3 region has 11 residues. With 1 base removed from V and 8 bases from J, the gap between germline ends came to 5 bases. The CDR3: CASSQGQEAFF. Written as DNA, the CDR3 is TGTGCCAGCAGCCAAGGGCAGGAAGCTTTCTTT.

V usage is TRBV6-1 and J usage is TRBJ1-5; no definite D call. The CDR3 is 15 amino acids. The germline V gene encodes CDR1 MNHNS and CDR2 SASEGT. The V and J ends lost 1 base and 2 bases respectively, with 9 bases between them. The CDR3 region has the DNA TGTGCCAGCAGTGAAGGGAGGGTTGGCAATCAGCCCCAGCATTTT. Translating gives CASSEGRVGNQPQHF.